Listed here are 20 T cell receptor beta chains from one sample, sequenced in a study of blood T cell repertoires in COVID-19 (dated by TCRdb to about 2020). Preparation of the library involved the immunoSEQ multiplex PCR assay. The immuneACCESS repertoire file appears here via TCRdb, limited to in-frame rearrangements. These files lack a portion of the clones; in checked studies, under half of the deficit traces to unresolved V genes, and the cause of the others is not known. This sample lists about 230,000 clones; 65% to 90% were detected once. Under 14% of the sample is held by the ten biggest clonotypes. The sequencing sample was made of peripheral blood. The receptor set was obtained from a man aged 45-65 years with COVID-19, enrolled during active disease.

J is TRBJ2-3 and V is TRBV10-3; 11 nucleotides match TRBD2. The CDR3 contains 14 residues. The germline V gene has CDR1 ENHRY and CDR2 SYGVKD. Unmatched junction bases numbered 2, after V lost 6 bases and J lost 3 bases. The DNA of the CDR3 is TGTGCCATCAGGCCTAGCGGGGGGACAGATACGCAGTATTTT. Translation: CAIRPSGGTDTQYF.

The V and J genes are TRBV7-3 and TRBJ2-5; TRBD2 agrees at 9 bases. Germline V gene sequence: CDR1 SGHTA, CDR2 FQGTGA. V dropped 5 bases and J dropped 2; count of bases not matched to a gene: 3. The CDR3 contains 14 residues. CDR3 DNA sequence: TGTGCCAGCAGCGCTAGCGGGGAACAAGAGACCCAGTACTTC. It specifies CASSASGEQETQYF.

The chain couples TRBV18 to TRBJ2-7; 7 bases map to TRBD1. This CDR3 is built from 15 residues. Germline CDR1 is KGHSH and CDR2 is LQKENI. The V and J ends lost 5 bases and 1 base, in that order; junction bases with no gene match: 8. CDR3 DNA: TGTGCCAGCTCAGAGGGACAGTTAAAATCCTACGAGCAGTACTTC. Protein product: CASSEGQLKSYEQYF.

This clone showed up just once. The CDR3 is CASSYPTSGRSDTQYF. The CDR3 bases are TGTGCCAGCAGTTACCCGACTAGCGGGAGGTCAGATACGCAGTATTTT. The chain has TRBV6-2 or TRBV6-3 and TRBJ2-3, with TRBD2 identical over 13 bases. The V segment lost 2 bases and the J segment 4 bases; nucleotides outside the gene matches: 3. Germline V lookup: CDR1 MNHEY, CDR2 SVGEGT. The CDR3 runs to 16 residues.

CDR3 residues: CAWSQGYNYGYTF. CDR3 sequence (DNA): TGTGCCTGGAGCCAGGGGTATAACTATGGCTACACCTTC. The genes are TRBV30 and TRBJ1-2; D might be TRBD1 (6 bases). Germline V CDR1 and CDR2: GTSNPN, SVGIG (reference sequence). This CDR3 has 13 amino acids. Trimming pared 3 bases from V and 1 base from J, leaving 9 bases between.

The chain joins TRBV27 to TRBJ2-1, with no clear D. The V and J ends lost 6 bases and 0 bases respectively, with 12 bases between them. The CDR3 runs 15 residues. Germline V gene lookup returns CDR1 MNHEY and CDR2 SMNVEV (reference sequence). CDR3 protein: CASRRWQRSYNEQFF. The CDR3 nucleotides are TGTGCCAGCAGGAGGTGGCAGCGCTCCTACAATGAGCAGTTCTTC.

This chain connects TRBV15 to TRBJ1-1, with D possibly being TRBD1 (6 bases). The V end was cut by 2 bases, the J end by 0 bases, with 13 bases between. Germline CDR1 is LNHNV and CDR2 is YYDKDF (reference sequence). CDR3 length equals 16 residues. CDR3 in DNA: TGTGCCACCAGCAGATCCCGGACAGAGTTGAACACTGAAGCTTTCTTT. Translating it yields CATSRSRTELNTEAFF.

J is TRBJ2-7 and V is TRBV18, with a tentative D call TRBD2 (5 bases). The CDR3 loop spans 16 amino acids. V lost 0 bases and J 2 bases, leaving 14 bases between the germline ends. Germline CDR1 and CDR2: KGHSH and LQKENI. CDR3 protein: CASSPPIAGGTYEQYF. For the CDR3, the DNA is TGTGCCAGCTCACCACCGATTGCGGGTGGTACCTACGAGCAGTACTTC.

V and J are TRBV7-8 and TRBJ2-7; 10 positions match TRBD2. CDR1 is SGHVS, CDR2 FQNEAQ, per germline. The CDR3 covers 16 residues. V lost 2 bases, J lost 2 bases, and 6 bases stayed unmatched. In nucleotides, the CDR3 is TGTGCCAGCAGCTTAAGTCATAGCGGGGGGCCCTACGAGCAGTACTTC. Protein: CASSLSHSGGPYEQYF.

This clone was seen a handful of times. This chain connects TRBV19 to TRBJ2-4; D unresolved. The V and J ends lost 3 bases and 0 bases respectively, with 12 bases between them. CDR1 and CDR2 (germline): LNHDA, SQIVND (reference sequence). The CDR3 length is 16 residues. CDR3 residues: CASSIFSTVAKNIQYF. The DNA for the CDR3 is TGTGCCAGTAGTATCTTCTCTACAGTAGCCAAAAACATTCAGTACTTC.

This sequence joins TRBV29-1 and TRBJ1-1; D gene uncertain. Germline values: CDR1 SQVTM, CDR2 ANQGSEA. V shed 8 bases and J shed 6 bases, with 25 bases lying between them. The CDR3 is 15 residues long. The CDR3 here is CSLSSRRPPEAEAFF. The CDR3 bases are TGCAGCCTTTCGTCCAGGAGGCCCCCGGAGGCTGAAGCTTTCTTT. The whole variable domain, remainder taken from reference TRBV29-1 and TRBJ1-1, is SAVISQKPSRDICQRGTSLTIQCQVDSQVTMMFWYRQQPGQSLTLIATANQGSEATYESGFVIDKFPISRPNLTFSTLTVSNMSPEDSSIYLCSLSSRRPPEAEAFFGQGTRLTVV.

The CDR3 protein is CASSSASTDTQYF. The CDR3 DNA is TGTGCCAGTAGTAGCGCTAGCACAGATACGCAGTATTTT. V and J are TRBV19 and TRBJ2-3; D uncertain. Trimming pared 4 bases from V and 0 bases from J, leaving 5 bases between. The CDR3 loop spans 13 amino acids. Germline lookup yields CDR1 LNHDA and CDR2 SQIVND (reference sequence). Drawing the rest from reference TRBV19 and TRBJ2-3, the complete variable domain is DGGITQSPKYLFRKEGQNVTLSCEQNLNHDAMYWYRQDPGQGLRLIYYSQIVNDFQKGDIAEGYSVSREKKESFPLTVTSAQKNPTAFYLCASSSASTDTQYFGPGTRLTVL.

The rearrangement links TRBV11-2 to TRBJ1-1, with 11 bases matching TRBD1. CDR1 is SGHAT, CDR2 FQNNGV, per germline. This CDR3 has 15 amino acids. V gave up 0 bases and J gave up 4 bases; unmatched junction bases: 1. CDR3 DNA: TGTGCCAGCAGCTTAGACGGGACAGGGGGCACTGAAGCTTTCTTT. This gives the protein CASSLDGTGGTEAFF.

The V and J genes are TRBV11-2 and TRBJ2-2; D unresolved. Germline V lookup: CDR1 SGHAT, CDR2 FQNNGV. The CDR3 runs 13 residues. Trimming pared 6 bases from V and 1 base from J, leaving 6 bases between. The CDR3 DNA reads TGTGCCAGCAGACCACAGAACACCGGGGAGCTGTTTTTT. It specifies CASRPQNTGELFF.

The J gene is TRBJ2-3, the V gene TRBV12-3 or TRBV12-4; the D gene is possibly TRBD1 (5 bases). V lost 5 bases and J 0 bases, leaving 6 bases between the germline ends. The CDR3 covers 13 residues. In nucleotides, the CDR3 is TGTGCCAGCAGTGACAGTAGCACAGATACGCAGTATTTT. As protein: CASSDSSTDTQYF.

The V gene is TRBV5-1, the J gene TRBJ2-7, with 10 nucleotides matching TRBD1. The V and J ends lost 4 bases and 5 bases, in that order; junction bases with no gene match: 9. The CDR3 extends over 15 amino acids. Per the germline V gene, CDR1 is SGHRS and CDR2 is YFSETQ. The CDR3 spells CASSREGQGLNEQYF. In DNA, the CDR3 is TGCGCCAGCAGCCGGGAGGGACAGGGGCTGAACGAGCAGTACTTC.

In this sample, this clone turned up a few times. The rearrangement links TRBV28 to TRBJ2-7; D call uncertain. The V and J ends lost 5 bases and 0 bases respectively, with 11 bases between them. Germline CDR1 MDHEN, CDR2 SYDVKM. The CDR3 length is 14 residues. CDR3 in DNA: TGTGCCAGCAGTCCCAATCCAGGCTCCTACGAGCAGTACTTC. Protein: CASSPNPGSYEQYF.

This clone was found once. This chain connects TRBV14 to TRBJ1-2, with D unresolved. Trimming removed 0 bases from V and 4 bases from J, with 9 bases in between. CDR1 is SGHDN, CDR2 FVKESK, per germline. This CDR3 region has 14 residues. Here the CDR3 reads CASSQEGVGYGYTF. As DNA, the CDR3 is TGTGCCAGCAGCCAAGAGGGAGTCGGCTATGGCTACACCTTC.

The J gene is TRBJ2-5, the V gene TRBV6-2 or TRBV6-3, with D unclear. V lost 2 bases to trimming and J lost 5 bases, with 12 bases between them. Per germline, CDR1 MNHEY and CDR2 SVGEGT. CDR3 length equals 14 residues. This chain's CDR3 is CASSYTITRETQYF. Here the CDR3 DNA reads TGTGCCAGCAGTTACACGATCACCAGGGAGACCCAGTACTTC.

Here the CDR3 DNA reads TGCGCCAGCAGTCCGGGACTTGCCGGGGAGCTGTTTTTT. Encoded protein: CASSPGLAGELFF. This sequence joins TRBV10-1 and TRBJ2-2; D might be TRBD2 (6 bases). The ends were cut back, 5 bases at V and 6 bases at J, with 10 bases in the middle. The CDR3 has 13 amino acids. Germline values: CDR1 WNHNN, CDR2 SYGVQD (reference sequence).